This T cell receptor (beta chain) was observed in a study of control samples from healthy donors and cancer patients. Germline V lookup: CDR1 MRHNA, CDR2 SNTAGT. The junction had 13 bases not matched to a gene; V was cut back by 4 bases and J by 11 bases. The CDR3 totals 15 residues. Some clones are missing from TCRdb's copy, which holds only in-frame ones; the method was immunoSEQ multiplex PCR. The sample has 150,000 to 200,000 clones, nearly 96% seen once. Sequencing was performed on blood. The rearrangement uses TRBV6-4 and TRBJ1-1; 10 bases agree with TRBD1. The sequence was obtained from a woman in her 30s in good health. DNA of the CDR3: TGTGCCAGCAGTGCCTACCCGGGACAGGGGACGGCGGCTTTCTTT. It is translated as CASSAYPGQGTAAFF.